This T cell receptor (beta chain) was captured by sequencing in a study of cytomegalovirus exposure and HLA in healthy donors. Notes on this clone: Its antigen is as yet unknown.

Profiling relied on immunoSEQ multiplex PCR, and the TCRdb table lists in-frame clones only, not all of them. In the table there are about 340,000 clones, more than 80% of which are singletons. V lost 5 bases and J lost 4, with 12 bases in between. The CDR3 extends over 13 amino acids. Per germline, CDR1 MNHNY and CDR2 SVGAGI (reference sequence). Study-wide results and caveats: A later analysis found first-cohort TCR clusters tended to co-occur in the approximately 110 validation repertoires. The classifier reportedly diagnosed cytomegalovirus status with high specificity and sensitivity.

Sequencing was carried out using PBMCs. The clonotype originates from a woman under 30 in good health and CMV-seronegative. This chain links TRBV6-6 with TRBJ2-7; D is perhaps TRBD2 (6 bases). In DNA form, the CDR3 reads TGTGCCAGCAGTGCCGCCCGGGGGTACGAGCAGTACTTC. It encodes CASSAARGYEQYF.